This TCR beta chain was sequenced in a study of CD8+CD57+ T cells in acquired aplastic anemia (dated by TCRdb to the late 2010s). Describing the broader study: On average, sorted CD4+ and CD8+ cells yielded around 3.4 ug of extracted DNA, with a range of about 0.18 to 30 ug. For healthy donor samples, the average read count was around 9.9 million for CD4+ cells and 11 million to 13 million for CD8+ cells.

The study deep-sequenced TCR repertoires of sorted CD4+ and CD8+ blood T cells from severe aplastic anemia patients and healthy subjects. Ficoll-Paque density gradient centrifugation was used to isolate peripheral blood mononuclear cells. Before DNA was extracted, CD4+ and CD8+ T cells were sorted using either FACS or magnetic beads. Results and caveats for the whole study, not just this receptor: CD8+ Simpson's diversity did not differ significantly between patients and healthy controls (P=0.060). Fewer than 35 CD8+ CDR3 sequences were found to be shared between patients and controls, but these sequences appeared to be highly expressed in patients and within the immunodominant clones of the patients.

The germline V gene provides CDR1 KGHSH and CDR2 LQKENI. The CDR3 runs 16 residues from the cysteine to the phenylalanine. Only CDR3 DNA remains: 48 bases, in frame from the first base. Relative to germline, V is 3 bases shorter and J is 0 bases shorter, with 9 bases between their ends. TCR beta VDJ combination and CDR3 sequence profiling used genomic DNA as the template. TCR repertoire sequencing was run on an Illumina HiSeq 2000. In the paper's pipeline: Repertoire assessment relied on Simpson's diversity index, CDR3 size and DJ length profiles, and TRBV/TRBJ rearrangement plots. The most abundant DNA sequence in the deep sequencing data was defined as the immunodominant clone. CDR3 amino acid sequences were screened for sharing across subjects and were compared with published repertoires and the VDJdb database. The public reads were quality trimmed at Q25 with fastp and then assembled into clones with MiXCR by TCRdb, keeping productive beta chains. Rows are combined by CDR3 protein, so each entry shows the most common genes and DNA. The V and J calls were not made by the authors but by TCRdb's processing. In this sample the table shows under 200,000 distinct CDR3 sequences, roughly 45% of which occur a single time. The top ten hold about 1.1% of the sample.

Turning to this clonotype: Its binding antigen is unknown. No base qualities exist here, and no much larger clone lies one base off it.

The chain is assembled from TRBV18 and TRBJ2-6, with the D gene uncertain. This sequence originates from a human donor in good health. Sequenced input: sorted CD4+, CD8+, or CD8+CD57+ T cells (not recorded which) from PBMCs. The CDR3 loop reads CASSPGLSSGANVLTF. The DNA is as follows: TGTGCCAGCTCACCGGGCCTCAGCTCTGGGGCCAACGTCCTGACTTTC.